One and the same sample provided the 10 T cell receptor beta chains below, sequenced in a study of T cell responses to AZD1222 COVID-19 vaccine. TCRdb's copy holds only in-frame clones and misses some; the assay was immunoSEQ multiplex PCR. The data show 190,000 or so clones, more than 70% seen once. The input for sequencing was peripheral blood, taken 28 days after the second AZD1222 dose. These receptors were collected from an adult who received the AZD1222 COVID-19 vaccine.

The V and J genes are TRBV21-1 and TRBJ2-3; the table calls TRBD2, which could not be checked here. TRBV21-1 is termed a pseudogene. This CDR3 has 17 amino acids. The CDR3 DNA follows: TGTGCCAGCACCCCCCGGAGGGGTAGATACCCGTCAGATACGCAGTATTTT. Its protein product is CASTPRRGRYPSDTQYF.

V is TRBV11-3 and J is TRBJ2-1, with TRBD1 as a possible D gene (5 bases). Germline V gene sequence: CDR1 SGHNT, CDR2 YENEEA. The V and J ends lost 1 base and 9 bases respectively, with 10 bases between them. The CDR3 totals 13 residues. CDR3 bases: TGTGCCAGCAGCTTAGTGCAGGGAAGTGAGCAGTTCTTC. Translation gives CASSLVQGSEQFF. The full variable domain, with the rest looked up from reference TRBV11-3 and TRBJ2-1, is EAGVVQSPRYKIIEKKQPVAFWCNPISGHNTLYWYLQNLGQGPELLIRYENEEAVDDSQLPKDRFSAERLKGVDSTLKIQPAELGDSAVYLCASSLVQGSEQFFGPGTRLTVL.

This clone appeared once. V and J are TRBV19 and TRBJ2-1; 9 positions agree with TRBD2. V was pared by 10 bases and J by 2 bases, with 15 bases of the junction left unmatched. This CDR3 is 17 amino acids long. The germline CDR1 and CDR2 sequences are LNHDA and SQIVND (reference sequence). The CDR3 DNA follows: TGTGCCACCGAACCTGGACTAGCGACAGTACCCTACAATGAGCAGTTCTTC. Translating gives CATEPGLATVPYNEQFF.

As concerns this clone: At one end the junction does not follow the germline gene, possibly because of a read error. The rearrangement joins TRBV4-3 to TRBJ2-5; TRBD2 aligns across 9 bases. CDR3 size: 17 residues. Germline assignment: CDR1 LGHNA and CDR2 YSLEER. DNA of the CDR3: TGCGCCAGCAGCCAAGATTCAGGGACTAGCATCCAAGGGACCCAGTACTTC. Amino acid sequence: CASSQDSGTSIQGTQYF.

CDR3 protein: CASSQRLGYNEQFF. For the CDR3, the DNA is TGTGCCAGCAGCCAGAGACTAGGGTACAATGAGCAGTTCTTC. V usage is TRBV14 and J usage is TRBJ2-1, with D perhaps matching TRBD2 (6 bases). V lost 3 bases, J lost 4 bases, and 10 bases lay in between. The CDR3 sequence is 14 residues long. Germline V gene data show CDR1 as SGHDN and CDR2 as FVKESK.

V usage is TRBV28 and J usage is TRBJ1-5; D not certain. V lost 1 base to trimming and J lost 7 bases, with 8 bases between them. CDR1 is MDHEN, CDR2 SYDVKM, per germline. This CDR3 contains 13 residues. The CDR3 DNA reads TGTGCCAGCAGTTTATTAGGGTACCAGCCCCAGCATTTT. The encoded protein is CASSLLGYQPQHF.

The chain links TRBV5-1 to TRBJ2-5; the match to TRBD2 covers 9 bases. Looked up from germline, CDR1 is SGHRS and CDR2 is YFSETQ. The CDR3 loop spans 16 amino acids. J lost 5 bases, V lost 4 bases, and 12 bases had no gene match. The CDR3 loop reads CASSNGVAGEFETQYF. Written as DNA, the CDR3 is TGCGCCAGCAGCAATGGGGTAGCGGGAGAGTTCGAGACCCAGTACTTC.

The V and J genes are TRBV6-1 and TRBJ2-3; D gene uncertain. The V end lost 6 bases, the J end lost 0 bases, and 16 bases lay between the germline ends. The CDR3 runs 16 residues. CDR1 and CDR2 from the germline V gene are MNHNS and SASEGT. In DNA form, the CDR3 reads TGTGCCAGCAGCGAACTTACGGCGCCAAGCACAGATACGCAGTATTTT. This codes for CASSELTAPSTDTQYF.

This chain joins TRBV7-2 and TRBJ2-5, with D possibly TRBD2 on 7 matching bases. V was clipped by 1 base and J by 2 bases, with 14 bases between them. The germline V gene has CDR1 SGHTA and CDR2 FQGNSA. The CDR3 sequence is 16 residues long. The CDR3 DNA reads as TGTGCCAGCAGCTTAGTAGGGGGGGACGGGCAAGAGACCCAGTACTTC. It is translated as CASSLVGGDGQETQYF.

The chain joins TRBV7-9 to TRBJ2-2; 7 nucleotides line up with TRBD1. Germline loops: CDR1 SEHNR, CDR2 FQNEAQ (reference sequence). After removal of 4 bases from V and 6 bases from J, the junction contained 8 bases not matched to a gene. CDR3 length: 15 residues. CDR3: CASSSPTGIPGELFF. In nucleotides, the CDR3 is TGTGCCAGCAGCTCTCCGACAGGGATTCCCGGGGAGCTGTTTTTT.